This TCR beta chain was obtained from a study of shared clonotypes between healthy human individuals. Regarding the study as a whole: Estimated richness values were generally larger in naive subsets than in memory subsets.

Once extracted for a subset, genomic DNA was divided evenly among several immunoSEQ plates. Original processing notes: Without quality scores, immunoSEQ junctional reads could not be filtered like full-length reads. Profiling relied on immunoSEQ multiplex PCR, and the TCRdb table lists in-frame clones only, not all of them. V, J and clone size derive from that table, while D and trimming were established from the DNA sequence. This sample carries a few million clones, around 93% of them seen once, and the ten largest clones take approximately 1.6%. The naive CD8 fraction comprised CD45RO-negative cells positively selected for CCR7 and excluded terminally differentiated effector memory CD45RA+ cells. Caucasian adults living in Nashville, Tennessee, provided all samples. A word on this clone: Its antigen is not known. The sample contains more than one DNA sequence encoding this CDR3.

Deletions cut 6 bases from V and 0 bases from J, with 9 bases between. This CDR3 has 13 amino acids. The germline V gene has CDR1 SGHVS and CDR2 FNYEAQ. The sample comprised naive CD8+ T cells from PBMCs. The chain joins TRBV7-6 to TRBJ2-7; no clear D gene. The clonotype originates from a man between 18 and 35 years old in good health. Some clones in this sample may be carry-over from other donors' samples. CDR3 DNA sequence: TGTGCCAGCAGTTCTCGCAGCTCCTACGAGCAGTACTTC. Residues: CASSSRSSYEQYF.